This is a list of T cell receptor beta chains from one sample in a study of T cell responses to AZD1222 COVID-19 vaccine. Using immunoSEQ multiplex PCR, the repertoire was profiled, and TCRdb retains in-frame clones only, with some absent. The data show around 87,000 clones, 80% to 90% seen once. The source material was peripheral blood, sampled 28 days after the second AZD1222 dose. These receptors all come from an adult who received the AZD1222 COVID-19 vaccine. CDR3s include the opening cysteine and the closing phenylalanine or tryptophan. D genes are given only for firm matches. Size values are once, few and many counts, or a class for expanded clones, and some rows have none.

D gene	V gene	clone size	CDR3 protein
-	TRBV3-1/TRBV3-2	once	CASSETRGPYEQYF
-	TRBV4-2	-	CASSPQGGPRNEQFF
TRBD1	TRBV18	-	CASSPSLDRGASGNTIYF
-	TRBV3-1/TRBV3-2	-	CASSQETGSHNEQFF
-	TRBV11-2	-	CASSFGSPSSYNSPLHF
TRBD2	TRBV6-6	-	CASSSLLASGTYEQYF
-	TRBV30	-	CAASANGAYEQYF
-	TRBV5-6	-	CASSFRGVGIQYF
-	TRBV3-1/TRBV3-2	-	CASSQDQETQYF
TRBD1	TRBV10-3	-	CAISLGQGDGYTF
-	TRBV30	-	CAWSEAAINEKLFF
TRBD1	TRBV19	-	CASKGTETYEQYF
-	TRBV11-3	-	CASSLGGAGPYNEQFF
TRBD1	TRBV7-8	-	CASSVRQGAGNQPQHF
-	TRBV29-1	-	CSVGDSGSYEQYF
-	TRBV5-1	-	CASSLDRDQPQHF
-	TRBV6-4	-	CASSDGQGGADTQYF
TRBD2	TRBV2	few	CASSEVLAGGPIDYEQYF
-	TRBV7-2	-	CASSLGATNTEAFF
-	TRBV21-1	-	CASSPPGSMDSQVSPYEQYF
-	TRBV6-2/TRBV6-3	-	CASSYSIGGHDGYTF
-	TRBV4-1	once	CASSQADTNYGYTF
-	TRBV6-5	-	CASSYRTVNTEAFF
-	TRBV3-1/TRBV3-2	-	CASSPAGGDYEQYF
TRBD2	TRBV7-9	-	CASSLPLSGGIYNEQFF
-	TRBV19	-	CASSGRFTDTQYF
-	TRBV7-9	-	CASSRPDRPANYGYTF
-	TRBV5-5	-	CASSLEGSTQQPQHF
-	TRBV14	-	CASSQLGGLNTGELFF
-	TRBV12-5	-	CASGLSYGAIEETQYF
-	TRBV6-2/TRBV6-3	-	CASSYIETYEQYF
-	TRBV11-2	-	CASSRGHSSYEQYF
TRBD1	TRBV2	-	CASSDQGARGETQYF
-	TRBV6-5	-	CASSYLDSNYGYTF
TRBD1	TRBV9	-	CASSVAQGEINTGELFF
TRBD1	TRBV7-9	-	CASSLEVGQGGSEQYF
TRBD1	TRBV4-1	few	CASSQEASRGPFVNTEAFF
-	TRBV6-5	-	CASSYSRLILAFF
-	TRBV2	-	CASSAGWEIQGYTF
-	TRBV19	-	CASSLKWQGGFYEQYF
-	TRBV28	-	CASSPGGSKDTQYF
TRBD1	TRBV18	-	CASSPPGQGALNEQYF